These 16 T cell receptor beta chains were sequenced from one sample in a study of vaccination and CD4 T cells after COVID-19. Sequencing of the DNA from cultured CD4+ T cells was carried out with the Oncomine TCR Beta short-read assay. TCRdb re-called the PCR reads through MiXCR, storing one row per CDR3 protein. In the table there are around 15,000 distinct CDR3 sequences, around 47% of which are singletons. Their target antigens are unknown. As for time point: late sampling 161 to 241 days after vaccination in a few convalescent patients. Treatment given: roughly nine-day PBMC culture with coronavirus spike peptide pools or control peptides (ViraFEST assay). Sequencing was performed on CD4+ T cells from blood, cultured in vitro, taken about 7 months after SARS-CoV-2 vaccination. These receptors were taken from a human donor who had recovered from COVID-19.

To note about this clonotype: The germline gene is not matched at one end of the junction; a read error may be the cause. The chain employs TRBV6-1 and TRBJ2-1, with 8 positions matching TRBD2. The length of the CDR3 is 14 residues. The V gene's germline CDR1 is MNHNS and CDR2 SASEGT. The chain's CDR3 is CASSPGLEYSEQFF. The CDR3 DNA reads TGTGCCAGCAGTCCGGGACTAGAGTACAGTGAGCAGTTCTTC.

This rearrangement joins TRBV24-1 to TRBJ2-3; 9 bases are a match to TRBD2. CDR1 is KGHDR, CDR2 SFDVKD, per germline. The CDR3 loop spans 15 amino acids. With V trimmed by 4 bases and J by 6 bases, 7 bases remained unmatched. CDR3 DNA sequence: TGTGCCACCAGTGACCTCGCGGGAGGGTCGGATACGCAGTATTTT. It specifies CATSDLAGGSDTQYF.

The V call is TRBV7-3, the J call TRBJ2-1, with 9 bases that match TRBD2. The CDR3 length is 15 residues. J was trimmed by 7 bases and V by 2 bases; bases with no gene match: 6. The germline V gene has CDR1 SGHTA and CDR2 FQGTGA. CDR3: CASSLGLAGRNEQFF. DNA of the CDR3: TGTGCCAGCAGCTTAGGGCTAGCGGGGCGGAATGAGCAGTTCTTC.

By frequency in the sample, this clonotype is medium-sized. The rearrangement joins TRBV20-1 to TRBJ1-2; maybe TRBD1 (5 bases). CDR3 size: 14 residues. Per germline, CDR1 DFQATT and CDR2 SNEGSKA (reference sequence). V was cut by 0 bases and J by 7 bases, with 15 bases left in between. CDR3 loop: CSARDQRGITGYTF. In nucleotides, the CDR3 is TGCAGTGCTAGAGATCAAAGGGGAATCACTGGCTACACCTTC.

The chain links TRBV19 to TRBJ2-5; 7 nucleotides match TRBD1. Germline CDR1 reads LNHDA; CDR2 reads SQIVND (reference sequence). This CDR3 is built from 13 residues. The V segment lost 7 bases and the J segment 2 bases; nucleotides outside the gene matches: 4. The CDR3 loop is CASTWTGQETQYF. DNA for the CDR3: TGTGCCAGTACTTGGACAGGACAAGAGACCCAGTACTTC.

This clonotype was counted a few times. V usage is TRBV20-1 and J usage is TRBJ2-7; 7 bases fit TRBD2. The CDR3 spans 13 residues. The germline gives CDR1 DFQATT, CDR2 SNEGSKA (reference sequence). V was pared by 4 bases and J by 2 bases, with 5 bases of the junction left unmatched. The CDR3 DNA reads TGCAGTGCTACACTAGCGAAACCCTACGAGCAGTACTTC. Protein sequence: CSATLAKPYEQYF.

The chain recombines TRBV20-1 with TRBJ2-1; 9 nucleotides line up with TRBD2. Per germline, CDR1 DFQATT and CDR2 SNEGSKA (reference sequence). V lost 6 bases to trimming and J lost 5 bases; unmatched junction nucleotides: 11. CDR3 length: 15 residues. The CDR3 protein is CSATWAGGPHNEQFF. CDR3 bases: TGCAGTGCCACCTGGGCGGGAGGGCCTCACAATGAGCAGTTCTTC.

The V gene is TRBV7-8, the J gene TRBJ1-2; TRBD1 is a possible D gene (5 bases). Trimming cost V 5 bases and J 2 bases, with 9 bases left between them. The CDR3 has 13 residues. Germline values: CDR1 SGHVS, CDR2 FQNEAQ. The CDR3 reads CASSPDKNYGYTF. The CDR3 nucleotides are TGTGCCAGCAGCCCGGACAAAAACTATGGCTACACCTTC.

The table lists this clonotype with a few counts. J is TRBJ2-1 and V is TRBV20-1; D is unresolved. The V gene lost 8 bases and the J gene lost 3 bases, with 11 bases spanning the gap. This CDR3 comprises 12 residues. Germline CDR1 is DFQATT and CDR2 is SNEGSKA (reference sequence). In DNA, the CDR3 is TGCAGTCTACTCCGGGTCTACAATGAGCAGTTCTTC. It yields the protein CSLLRVYNEQFF.

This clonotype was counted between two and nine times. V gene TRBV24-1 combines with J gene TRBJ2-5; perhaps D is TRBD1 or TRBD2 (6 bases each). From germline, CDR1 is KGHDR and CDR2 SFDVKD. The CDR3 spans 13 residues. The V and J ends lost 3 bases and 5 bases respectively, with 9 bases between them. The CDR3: CATSDGGLETQYF. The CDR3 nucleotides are TGTGCCACCAGTGATGGGGGGCTGGAGACCCAGTACTTC.

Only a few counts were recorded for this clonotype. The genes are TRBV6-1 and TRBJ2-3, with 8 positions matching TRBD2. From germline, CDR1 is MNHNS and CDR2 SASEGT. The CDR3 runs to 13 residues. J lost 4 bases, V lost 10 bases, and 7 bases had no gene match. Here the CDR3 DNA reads TGTGCCACGGGGGGGGCGATCGCAGATACGCAGTATTTT. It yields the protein CATGGAIADTQYF.

The CDR3 DNA is TGTGCCAGCAGTTTATTAGCTAGCGGGGGGGTCACCGGGGAGCTGTTTTTT. This gives the protein CASSLLASGGVTGELFF. The J gene is TRBJ2-2, the V gene TRBV28; 12 nucleotides line up with TRBD2. CDR3 length: 17 residues. V shed 1 base, J shed 4 bases, and the junction held 4 bases outside the gene matches. The germline CDR1 and CDR2 sequences are MDHEN and SYDVKM.

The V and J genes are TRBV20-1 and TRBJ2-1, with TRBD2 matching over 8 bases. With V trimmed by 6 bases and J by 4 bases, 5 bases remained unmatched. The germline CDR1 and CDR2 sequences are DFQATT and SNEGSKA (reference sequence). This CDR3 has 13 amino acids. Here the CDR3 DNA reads TGCAGTGCCAGGACTAGCAGTTACAATGAGCAGTTCTTC. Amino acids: CSARTSSYNEQFF.

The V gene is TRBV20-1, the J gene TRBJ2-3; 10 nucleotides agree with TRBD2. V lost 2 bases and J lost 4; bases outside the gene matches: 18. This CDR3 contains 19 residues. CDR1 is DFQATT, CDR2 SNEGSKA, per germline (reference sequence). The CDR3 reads CSARPRRAIAGGPPDTQYF. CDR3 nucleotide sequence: TGCAGTGCTAGACCCAGACGGGCTATAGCGGGAGGTCCTCCAGATACGCAGTATTTT.

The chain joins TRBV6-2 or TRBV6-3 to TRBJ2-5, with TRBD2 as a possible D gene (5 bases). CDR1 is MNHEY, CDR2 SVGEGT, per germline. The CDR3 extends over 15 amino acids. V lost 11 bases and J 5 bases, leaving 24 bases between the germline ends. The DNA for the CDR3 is TGTGCCCCACACTTTAAAACGGCGGAGGTGGAGACCCAGTACTTC. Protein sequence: CAPHFKTAEVETQYF.

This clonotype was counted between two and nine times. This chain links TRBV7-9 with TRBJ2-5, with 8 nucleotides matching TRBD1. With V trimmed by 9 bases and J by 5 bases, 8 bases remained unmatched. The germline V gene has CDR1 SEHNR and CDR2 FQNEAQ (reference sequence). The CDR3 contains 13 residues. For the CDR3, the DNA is TGTGCCAGTTCCGGGACAGGCGCCGAGACCCAGTACTTC. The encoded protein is CASSGTGAETQYF.